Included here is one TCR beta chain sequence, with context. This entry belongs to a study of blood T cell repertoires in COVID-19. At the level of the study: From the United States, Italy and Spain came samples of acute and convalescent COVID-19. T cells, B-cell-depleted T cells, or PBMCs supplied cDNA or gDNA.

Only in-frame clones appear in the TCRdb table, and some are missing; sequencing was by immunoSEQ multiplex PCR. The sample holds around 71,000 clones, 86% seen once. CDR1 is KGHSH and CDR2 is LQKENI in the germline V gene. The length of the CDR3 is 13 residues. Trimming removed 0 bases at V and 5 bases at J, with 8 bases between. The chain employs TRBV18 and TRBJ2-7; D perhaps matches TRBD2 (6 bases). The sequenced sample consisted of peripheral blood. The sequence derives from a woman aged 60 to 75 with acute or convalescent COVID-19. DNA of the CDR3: TGTGCCAGCTCACCACCGACTAGTAACGAGCAGTACTTC. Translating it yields CASSPPTSNEQYF.